This T cell receptor beta chain emerged from a study of T cell clonality in common variable immunodeficiency. Germline CDR1 and CDR2: LNHDA and SQIVND (reference sequence). Between the trimmed V and J ends, which lost 6 bases and 3 bases, there was a span of 18 bases. The CDR3 has 15 residues. Sequencing used immunoSEQ multiplex PCR; TCRdb keeps in-frame clones, though not all of them. The specimen has fewer than 60,000 clones, none found just once. This clone has a count of ten or more. With the read ending 3 residues before the CDR3 end, the germline J gene is used to fill in that end. The specimen sequenced was peripheral blood mononuclear cells. The sequence was obtained from a person aged 18 to 69 in good health. The V call is TRBV19, the J call TRBJ2-7; a possible D gene is TRBD1 (6 bases). CDR3 region: CASSLNPGQNYEQYF. CDR3 DNA (partial): TGTGCCAGTAGCCTGAATCCGGGACAAAACTACGAG.